Listed below are T cell receptor beta chains from one sample, sequenced in a study of T cells in Graves' hyperthyroidism and ophthalmopathy. TCRdb called the multiplex PCR reads again in MiXCR, with one record for every CDR3 protein. The table lists about 400,000 distinct CDR3 sequences, about 15% of them singletons. Input material: blood. The receptors stem from a young woman with Graves' hyperthyroidism. The CDR3 runs from the conserved cysteine through the conserved F or W. A D gene is named only where the DNA matches it firmly. A clone size is listed for some rows: how often the clone was seen (once, few, many), or a class if it is expanded.

>TRBV3-1|15|TRBJ2-7|-|-
TGTGCCAGCAGCCAAGGTATGGTAACCTCGCGCGAGCAGTACTTC
CASSQGMVTSREQYF
>TRBV7-8|15|TRBJ2-3|TRBD1|-
TGTGCCAGCAGCCAGGGACAGATATTCACAGATACGCAGTATTTT
CASSQGQIFTDTQYF
>TRBV2|14|TRBJ2-1|-|many
TGTGCCAGCAGTGGGGGGGTCCCCAACAATGAGCAGTTCTTC
CASSGGVPNNEQFF
>TRBV20-1|15|TRBJ1-1|-|-
TGCAGTGCGAAGGCCAGGGGATTAGGGTACACTGAAGCTTTCTTT
CSAKARGLGYTEAFF
>TRBV24-1|17|TRBJ2-1|TRBD1|many
TGTGCCACCAGTGATTCGGGACAGGCGAGCTCCTACAATGAGCAGTTCTTC
CATSDSGQASSYNEQFF
>TRBV7-9|18|TRBJ1-4|TRBD1|few
TGTGCCAGCAGCGCCGGGACAGACCCCCGAAGACTTAATGAAAAACTGTTTTTT
CASSAGTDPRRLNEKLFF
>TRBV6-2/TRBV6-3|13|TRBJ2-1|TRBD1|many
TGTGCCAGCAGTTGGGACAGGGTAGGCGAGCAGTTCTTC
CASSWDRVGEQFF
>TRBV28|16|TRBJ2-1|-|many
TGTGCCAGCAGTCAAAGGGGGGAGGGGGTAGACAATGAGCAGTTCTTC
CASSQRGEGVDNEQFF
>TRBV5-6|16|TRBJ1-2|-|few
TGTGCCAGCAGCTTCGGACAGACCCAAGGGGTGTATGGCTACACCTTC
CASSFGQTQGVYGYTF
>TRBV27|17|TRBJ1-1|TRBD1|few
TGTGCCAGCCGTGTGATTCCTTCAGGGGGCTCGGACACTGAAGCTTTCTTT
CASRVIPSGGSDTEAFF
>TRBV4-2|14|TRBJ2-1|-|many
TGCGCCAGCAGCCAAGATGGACGGTACAATGAGCAGTTCTTC
CASSQDGRYNEQFF
>TRBV29-1|15|TRBJ2-7|-|many
TGCAGCGTTGAAGATGGGGGCTCGGGGTTAGGGGAGCAGTACTTC
CSVEDGGSGLGEQYF
>TRBV28|17|TRBJ2-7|TRBD2|many
TGTGCCAGCAGCAAGGGACTAGCGGGAGTTGGAGGTGACGAGCAGTACTTC
CASSKGLAGVGGDEQYF
>TRBV20-1|17|TRBJ2-3|TRBD2|-
TGCAGTGCTAGGGACCGGACTAGCGGGAGTCGGACAGATACGCAGTATTTT
CSARDRTSGSRTDTQYF
>TRBV28|15|TRBJ1-4|TRBD1|few
TGTGCCAGCAGATACGGACAGGGCGGAGGGGAAAAACTGTTTTTT
CASRYGQGGGEKLFF
>TRBV27|14|TRBJ1-1|TRBD1|many
TGTGCCAGCAGTTTCCAGGGGGTGAACACTGAAGCTTTCTTT
CASSFQGVNTEAFF
>TRBV25-1|13|TRBJ2-7|-|-
TGTGCCAGCGGGGGTCCACTTTTCTACGAGCAGTACTTC
CASGGPLFYEQYF
>TRBV2|13|TRBJ1-1|-|many
TGTGCCAGCAGTGAAGCATGGGGTACTGAAGCTTTCTTT
CASSEAWGTEAFF
>TRBV4-2|14|TRBJ2-7|TRBD2|few
TGTGCCAGCAGCCCTCCCGGGACTAGTATGCAGCAGTACTTC
CASSPPGTSMQQYF
>TRBV6-2/TRBV6-3|14|TRBJ1-4|-|-
TGTGCCAGCAGCTACGGATCGCCTAACGAAAAACTGTTTTTT
CASSYGSPNEKLFF
>TRBV12-3/TRBV12-4|23|TRBJ2-4|TRBD2|many
TGTGCCAGCAGTTTAGGACCCGAAGGACTAGCGGGAGTAGGTCTGGTAGCCAAAAACATTCAGTACTTC
CASSLGPEGLAGVGLVAKNIQYF
>TRBV5-5|16|TRBJ2-2|-|many
TGTGCCAGCAGCTTGGGGGCAGGCCCGAACACCGGGGAGCTGTTTTTT
CASSLGAGPNTGELFF
>TRBV12-3/TRBV12-4|15|TRBJ1-2|TRBD1|-
TGTGCCAGCAGTTCTACAGGGGTAGGAGTCTATGGCTACACCTTC
CASSSTGVGVYGYTF
>TRBV15|14|TRBJ2-7|TRBD1|-
TGTGCCACCAGTTGGGACAGAGGCCCCTACGAGCAGTACTTC
CATSWDRGPYEQYF
>TRBV7-3|16|TRBJ2-1|TRBD1|-
TGTGCCAGCAGCCCGACAGGGGGCAAGTCCTACAATGAGCAGTTCTTC
CASSPTGGKSYNEQFF